This T cell receptor beta chain is drawn from a study of blood T cell repertoires in COVID-19. Study summary: Whether acute or convalescent, the COVID-19 samples came from the United States, Italy and Spain. In each case, the material was cDNA or gDNA derived from T cells, B-cell-depleted T cells, or PBMCs.

Some clones are missing from TCRdb's copy, which holds only in-frame ones; the method was immunoSEQ multiplex PCR. The data show 70,000 to 85,000 clones, 80% to 90% seen once. V lost 2 bases, J lost 6 bases, and 10 bases lay in between. The CDR3 contains 13 residues. The V call is TRBV12-3 or TRBV12-4, the J call TRBJ2-5; a weak D match, TRBD1 (5 bases). Material: peripheral blood. The source is a woman older than 75 with acute or convalescent COVID-19. CDR3 region: CASSLSRVQTQYF. CDR3 DNA sequence: TGTGCCAGCAGTTTATCCAGGGTCCAGACCCAGTACTTC.